Listed here are 24 T cell receptor beta chains from one sample, sequenced in a study of T cells in lung cancer brain metastases. Profiling relied on immunoSEQ multiplex PCR, and the TCRdb table lists in-frame clones only, not all of them. The sample consists of about 2,900 clones, over 75% of them appearing once. The specimen sequenced was tumor tissue from the primary lung tumor. These receptors were taken from an older woman with non-small cell lung cancer.

The chain employs TRBV18 and TRBJ1-5; 7 bases map to TRBD1. CDR1 KGHSH and CDR2 LQKENI come from the germline V gene. The CDR3 spans 15 residues. The ends lost 6 bases at V and 3 bases at J; junction bases unmatched: 8. The CDR3 DNA is TGTGCCAGCTCGCCGGCGGGACAGTACAATCAGCCCCAGCATTTT. Protein sequence: CASSPAGQYNQPQHF.

This clone was detected only once. The chain is built from TRBV9 and TRBJ1-3; D is undetermined. CDR1 and CDR2 (germline): SGDLS, YYNGEE. The germline V and J ends were trimmed by 2 bases and 0 bases, with 12 bases remaining between them. The CDR3 consists of 16 residues. The CDR3: CASSVTIDHSGNTIYF. In nucleotides, the CDR3 is TGTGCCAGCAGCGTCACAATAGATCACTCTGGAAACACCATATATTTT.

The chain employs TRBV7-2 and TRBJ1-1; a possible D gene is TRBD1 (5 bases). V was pared by 0 bases and J by 2 bases, with 10 bases between. There are 15 residues in the CDR3. The germline gives CDR1 SGHTA, CDR2 FQGNSA. The CDR3 is CASSLALGTNTEAFF. CDR3 sequence (DNA): TGTGCCAGCAGCTTAGCTTTGGGGACTAACACTGAAGCTTTCTTT.

This rearrangement joins TRBV6-1 to TRBJ1-6, with no clear D. Germline CDR1 and CDR2: MNHNS and SASEGT. The CDR3 is 15 amino acids. Trimming cost V 3 bases and J 2 bases, with 8 bases left between them. This CDR3 is CASSDQSAYNSPLHF. The CDR3 DNA reads TGTGCCAGCAGTGACCAGAGTGCCTATAATTCACCCCTCCACTTT.

J is TRBJ2-3 and V is TRBV5-6; 13 positions match TRBD2. This CDR3 comprises 18 residues. Germline V gives CDR1 SGHDT, CDR2 YYEEEE. J lost 2 bases, V lost 1 base, and 7 bases had no gene match. CDR3 sequence: CASSLTSGGALYTDTQYF. CDR3 DNA sequence: TGTGCCAGCAGCTTGACTAGCGGGGGGGCCCTATACACAGATACGCAGTATTTT.

V gene TRBV11-1 combines with J gene TRBJ1-1, with unresolved D. The V gene's germline CDR1 is SGHAT and CDR2 FQDESV (reference sequence). Trimming cost V 1 base and J 8 bases, with 11 bases left between them. This CDR3 has 13 amino acids. The CDR3 region is CASSLEGLLEAFF. The CDR3 DNA reads TGTGCCAGCAGCTTAGAAGGGTTGCTCGAAGCTTTCTTT.

The genes are TRBV27 and TRBJ2-3; 9 positions agree with TRBD1. Germline V gene sequence: CDR1 MNHEY, CDR2 SMNVEV (reference sequence). This CDR3 spans 14 amino acids. The V and J ends lost 7 bases and 5 bases, in that order; junction bases with no gene match: 7. Here the CDR3 DNA reads TGTGCCAGCAAACCGGGACAGGGAAGAGATACGCAGTATTTT. It encodes CASKPGQGRDTQYF.

The chain carries TRBV7-2 and TRBJ2-7; the D gene is possibly TRBD1 (6 bases). Germline CDR1 reads SGHTA; CDR2 reads FQGNSA. The V and J ends lost 4 bases and 6 bases respectively, with 19 bases between them. This CDR3 has 15 residues. The CDR3 protein is CASSSTSGTFREQYF. The CDR3 DNA sequence: TGTGCCAGCAGCTCGACTTCCGGGACATTTCGCGAGCAGTACTTC.

The chain combines TRBV7-8 with TRBJ2-5; no clear D gene. The CDR3 loop spans 12 amino acids. Per the germline V gene, CDR1 is SGHVS and CDR2 is FQNEAQ. V lost 7 bases and J lost 2, with 8 bases in between. The CDR3 is CASTLQQETQYF. DNA of the CDR3: TGTGCCAGCACGCTTCAGCAAGAGACCCAGTACTTC.

This CDR3 is CASSLGGVDTFRETQYF. Here the CDR3 DNA reads TGTGCCAGCAGCCTCGGTGGGGTAGACACTTTTCGGGAGACCCAGTACTTC. The rearrangement joins TRBV7-8 to TRBJ2-5; D is unresolved. Germline V lookup: CDR1 SGHVS, CDR2 FQNEAQ. The CDR3 totals 17 residues. V was trimmed by 5 bases and J by 5 bases, leaving 24 bases between them.

The V gene is TRBV18, the J gene TRBJ1-2; D unresolved. CDR1 and CDR2 from the germline V gene are KGHSH and LQKENI. Between the trimmed V and J ends, which lost 2 bases and 0 bases, there was a span of 16 bases. The CDR3 contains 17 residues. The CDR3 sequence is CASSPSLSGRANYGYTF. The CDR3 region has the DNA TGTGCCAGCTCACCAAGCTTATCTGGACGGGCTAACTATGGCTACACCTTC.

This clone was seen more than once but under ten times. For the CDR3, the DNA is TGCGCCAGCAGCTCCCTGGGGGACTCAGGAGGAGAGACCCAGTACTTC. Its translation is CASSSLGDSGGETQYF. The V call is TRBV5-1, the J call TRBJ2-5; weak D call: TRBD2 (6 bases). The CDR3 has 16 amino acids. The V gene's germline CDR1 is SGHRS and CDR2 YFSETQ. The germline V and J ends were trimmed by 3 bases and 4 bases, with 19 bases remaining between them.

This clone was seen just once. This chain's CDR3 is CASSMYGGGYEQYF. The CDR3 DNA sequence: TGTGCCAGTAGTATGTACGGGGGGGGCTACGAGCAGTACTTC. V gene TRBV19 combines with J gene TRBJ2-7; 8 bases agree with TRBD2. This CDR3 is built from 14 residues. The junction had 4 bases not matched to a gene; V was cut back by 3 bases and J by 3 bases. CDR1 is LNHDA, CDR2 SQIVND, per germline (reference sequence).

The chain recombines TRBV28 with TRBJ1-1; TRBD1 agrees at 7 bases. The V gene end was trimmed by 5 bases and the J gene end by 6 bases; junction bases not matched to a gene: 12. Germline assignment: CDR1 MDHEN and CDR2 SYDVKM. The CDR3 has 15 residues. The CDR3 here is CASSLRAGGPAEAFF. CDR3 nucleotide sequence: TGTGCCAGCAGTCTACGGGCAGGGGGTCCCGCTGAAGCTTTCTTT.

Only one count was recorded for this clone. V and J are TRBV11-2 and TRBJ2-1; D may be TRBD1 (5 bases). CDR3 size: 14 residues. Germline values: CDR1 SGHAT, CDR2 FQNNGV. V was pared by 1 base and J by 5 bases, with 9 bases between. CDR3 coding DNA: TGTGCCAGCAGCTTAGTCCCAGGGCACAATGAGCAGTTCTTC. Amino acid sequence: CASSLVPGHNEQFF.

CDR3 in amino acids: CASSIAAASTNEKLFF. As DNA, the CDR3 is TGTGCCAGTAGTATAGCGGCGGCATCAACTAATGAAAAACTGTTTTTT. This sequence joins TRBV19 and TRBJ1-4; the D is unclear. The CDR3 sequence is 16 residues long. Germline V gene sequence: CDR1 LNHDA, CDR2 SQIVND (reference sequence). The ends were cut back, 1 base at V and 0 bases at J, with 9 bases in the middle.

The chain has TRBV6-5 and TRBJ2-5; D may be TRBD1 or TRBD2 (5 bases each). This CDR3 spans 13 amino acids. CDR1 and CDR2 from the germline V gene are MNHEY and SVGAGI. Trimming cost V 2 bases and J 5 bases, with 9 bases left between them. Written as DNA, the CDR3 is TGTGCCAGCAGTTACCTGGGGGAGGAGACCCAGTACTTC. It yields the protein CASSYLGEETQYF.

This rearrangement joins TRBV27 to TRBJ2-5; 10 positions agree with TRBD1. The J call is uncertain, as TRBJ2-7 better fits the DNA end. Germline CDR1 MNHEY, CDR2 SMNVEV (reference sequence). The CDR3 is made up of 14 amino acids. CDR3 sequence reads: CASSLDRGPYEQYF. The CDR3 DNA follows: TGTGCCAGCAGTCTCGACAGGGGGCCCTACGAGCAGTACTTC.

The chain couples TRBV11-2 to TRBJ2-7, with D hard to call. Germline-derived CDR1 and CDR2 are SGHAT and FQNNGV. The CDR3 covers 13 residues. The V end lost 2 bases, the J end lost 4 bases, and 9 bases lay between the germline ends. CDR3 sequence reads: CASSLSSVYEQYF. DNA for the CDR3: TGTGCCAGCAGCTTAAGCTCAGTGTACGAGCAGTACTTC.

The chain is built from TRBV29-1 and TRBJ1-1; weak D call: TRBD1 (5 bases). The CDR3 length is 11 residues. CDR1 is SQVTM, CDR2 ANQGSEA, per germline. V was pared by 4 bases and J by 7 bases, with 10 bases between. This CDR3 is CSVARTLEAFF. The CDR3 DNA reads TGCAGCGTTGCGCGGACACTTGAAGCTTTCTTT.

The J gene is TRBJ1-1, the V gene TRBV7-6; possible D gene TRBD1, 6 bases. This CDR3 has 15 amino acids. Germline CDR1 reads SGHVS; CDR2 reads FNYEAQ. The ends were cut back, 2 bases at V and 1 base at J, with 11 bases in the middle. The CDR3 loop reads CASSLNPTGNTEAFF. CDR3 nucleotides: TGTGCCAGCAGCTTAAACCCGACAGGGAACACTGAAGCTTTCTTT.

The chain links TRBV12-1 to TRBJ1-4. TRBV12-1 corresponds to a pseudogene. The CDR3 is 11 residues long. CDR3 residues: CASREDEKLFF. CDR3 bases: TGTGCCTCCCGGGAGGATGAAAAACTGTTTTTT.

The chain couples TRBV15 to TRBJ1-4, with 7 nucleotides matching TRBD1. The J segment lost 8 bases and the V segment lost 1 base, leaving 7 bases of the junction unmatched. CDR3 length: 15 amino acids. Germline V CDR1 and CDR2: LNHNV, YYDKDF (reference sequence). CDR3 coding DNA: TGTGCCACCAGCAGAGGACAGGGCGGGAGGGAAAAACTGTTTTTT. Translating gives CATSRGQGGREKLFF.

The chain combines TRBV7-9 with TRBJ1-4; D is ambiguous. The ends were cut back, 5 bases at V and 7 bases at J, with 11 bases in the middle. The CDR3 length is 13 residues. Germline CDR1 and CDR2: SEHNR and FQNEAQ (reference sequence). The CDR3 region is CASSTSPSEKLFF. CDR3 DNA sequence: TGTGCCAGCAGCACTAGCCCCAGTGAAAAACTGTTTTTT.